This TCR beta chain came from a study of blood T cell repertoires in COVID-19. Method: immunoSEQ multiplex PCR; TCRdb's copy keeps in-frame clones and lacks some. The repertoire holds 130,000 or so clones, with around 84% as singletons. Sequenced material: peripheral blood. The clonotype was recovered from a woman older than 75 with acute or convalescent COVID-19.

The CDR3 here is CASSFRAQDEKLFF. CDR3 in DNA: TGCGCCAGCAGCTTCAGGGCCCAGGATGAAAAACTGTTTTTT. This rearrangement joins TRBV5-1 to TRBJ1-4; tentatively, D is TRBD1 (5 bases). The germline V and J ends were trimmed by 2 bases and 6 bases, with 11 bases remaining between them. The CDR3 contains 14 residues. Germline lookup yields CDR1 SGHRS and CDR2 YFSETQ. Full variable domain (outside the CDR3, taken from reference TRBV5-1 and TRBJ1-4): KAGVTQTPRYLIKTRGQQVTLSCSPISGHRSVSWYQQTPGQGLQFLFEYFSETQRNKGNFPGRFSGRQFSNSRSEMNVSTLELGDSALYLCASSFRAQDEKLFFGSGTQLSVL.